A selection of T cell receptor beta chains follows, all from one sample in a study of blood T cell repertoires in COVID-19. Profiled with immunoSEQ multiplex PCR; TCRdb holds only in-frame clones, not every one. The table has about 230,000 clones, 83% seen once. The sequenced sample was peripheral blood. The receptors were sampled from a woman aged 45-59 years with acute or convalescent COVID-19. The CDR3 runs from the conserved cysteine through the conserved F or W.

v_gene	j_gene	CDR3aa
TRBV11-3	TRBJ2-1	CASSERTGEDNEQFF
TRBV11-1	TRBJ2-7	CASSLGGGTAHEQYF
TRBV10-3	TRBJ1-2	CAISEGPGLSGYTF
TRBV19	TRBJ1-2	CASSIGDFGYTF
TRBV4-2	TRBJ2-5	CASSQDPRGAEETQYF
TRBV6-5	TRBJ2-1	CASSYGRYNEQFF
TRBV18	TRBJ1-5	CASSPGTGGRQPQHF
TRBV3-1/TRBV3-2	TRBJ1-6	CASSQPSVISPLHF
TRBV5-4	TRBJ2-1	CASSLMGLAGPNEQFF
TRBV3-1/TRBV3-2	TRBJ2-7	CASSPSAGGSYEQYF
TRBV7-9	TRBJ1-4	CASSSLESAEKLFF
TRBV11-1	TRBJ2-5	CASSITGKETQYF
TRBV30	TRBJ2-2	CAWIRRGNTGELFF
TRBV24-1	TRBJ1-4	CATSDNRGGAEKLFF
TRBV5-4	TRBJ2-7	CASSSGTSDYEQYF